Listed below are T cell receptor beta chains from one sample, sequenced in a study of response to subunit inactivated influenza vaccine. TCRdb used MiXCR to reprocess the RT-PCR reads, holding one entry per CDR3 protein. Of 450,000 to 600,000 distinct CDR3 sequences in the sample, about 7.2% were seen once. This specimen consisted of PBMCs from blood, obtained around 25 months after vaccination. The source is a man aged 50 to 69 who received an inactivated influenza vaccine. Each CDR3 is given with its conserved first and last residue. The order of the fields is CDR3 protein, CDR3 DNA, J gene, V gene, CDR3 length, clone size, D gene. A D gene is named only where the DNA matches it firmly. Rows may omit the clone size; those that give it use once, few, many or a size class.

CSAFVGGPNQPQHF,TGCAGTGCTTTTGTCGGGGGCCCCAATCAGCCCCAGCATTTT,TRBJ1-5,TRBV20-1,14,few,-
CASNPGQAPWNEQFF,TGTGCCAGCAACCCGGGACAGGCCCCATGGAATGAGCAGTTCTTC,TRBJ2-1,TRBV6-1,15,many,TRBD1
CASSGTSGYGNEQFF,TGTGCCAGCAGTGGTACTAGCGGGTATGGTAATGAGCAGTTCTTC,TRBJ2-1,TRBV2,15,-,TRBD2
CASSDGRTPYEQYF,TGTGCCAGCAGTGACGGCCGGACACCCTACGAGCAGTACTTC,TRBJ2-7,TRBV2,14,-,-
CASSLGTLQETQYF,TGCGCCAGCAGCTTGGGGACGCTCCAAGAGACCCAGTACTTC,TRBJ2-5,TRBV5-1,14,many,-
CASRQERGTYNEQFF,TGTGCCAGCAGACAAGAGCGGGGAACCTACAATGAGCAGTTCTTC,TRBJ2-1,TRBV7-2,15,many,TRBD2
CSAKGHLPYEQYF,TGCAGTGCTAAAGGACACTTACCCTACGAGCAGTACTTC,TRBJ2-7,TRBV20-1,13,few,-
CASSQGYSYNEQFF,TGCGCCAGCAGCCAAGGATACAGTTACAATGAGCAGTTCTTC,TRBJ2-1,TRBV4-1,14,many,-
CASSKNIQYF,TGTGCCAGCAGTAAAAACATTCAGTACTTC,TRBJ2-4,TRBV9,10,few,-
CASSWRGGTSNEQYF,TGTGCCAGCAGCTGGCGAGGAGGGACCTCAAACGAGCAGTACTTC,TRBJ2-7,TRBV5-5,15,-,-
CASSLRTSSYEQYF,TGTGCCAGCAGCTTAAGGACTAGCTCCTACGAGCAGTACTTC,TRBJ2-7,TRBV7-2,14,many,TRBD2
CASSQGAAGSLDEQYF,TGTGCCAGCAGCCAAGGGGCAGCAGGGTCCCTCGACGAGCAGTACTTC,TRBJ2-7,TRBV4-2,16,few,-
CSVEGVIRGHIYEQYF,TGCAGCGTTGAAGGGGTCATCAGGGGCCACATCTACGAGCAGTACTTC,TRBJ2-7,TRBV29-1,16,-,-
CAWTGQTNTEAFF,TGTGCCTGGACGGGACAGACCAACACTGAAGCTTTCTTT,TRBJ1-1,TRBV30,13,few,TRBD1
CASSWKLAGGPNYNEQFF,TGCGCCAGCAGCTGGAAACTAGCGGGGGGCCCAAACTACAATGAGCAGTTCTTC,TRBJ2-1,TRBV5-1,18,few,TRBD2
CSATGWATNEKLFF,TGCAGTGCTACCGGCTGGGCAACTAATGAAAAACTGTTTTTT,TRBJ1-4,TRBV20-1,14,-,-
CAISESMASGGSYNEQFF,TGTGCCATCAGTGAGTCGATGGCTAGCGGGGGGTCCTACAATGAGCAGTTCTTC,TRBJ2-1,TRBV10-3,18,-,TRBD2
CASRGHRDGTQYF,TGTGCCAGCAGGGGACACAGGGATGGGACCCAGTACTTC,TRBJ2-5,TRBV9,13,-,-
CASSLRTGISYEQYF,TGTGCCAGCAGCTTAAGAACAGGGATCTCCTACGAGCAGTACTTC,TRBJ2-7,TRBV7-2,15,-,-
CAISESAGSYEQYF,TGTGCCATCAGTGAGTCGGCAGGGTCTTACGAGCAGTACTTC,TRBJ2-7,TRBV10-3,14,few,-
CASSRRVSTDTQYF,TGCGCCAGCAGCCGAAGGGTGTCCACGGATACGCAGTATTTT,TRBJ2-3,TRBV5-1,14,-,-
CSVATAETQYF,TGCAGCGTTGCCACAGCGGAGACCCAGTACTTC,TRBJ2-5,TRBV29-1,11,-,-
CASSRLWVAADTQYF,TGTGCCAGCAGTAGACTATGGGTAGCGGCAGATACGCAGTATTTT,TRBJ2-3,TRBV7-2,15,few,-
CASSPTGGWNSPLHF,TGTGCCAGCTCACCCACAGGGGGCTGGAATTCACCCCTCCACTTT,TRBJ1-6,TRBV18,15,-,TRBD1
CATSRVNRGGYGYTF,TGTGCCACCAGCAGAGTGAATAGGGGAGGCTATGGCTACACCTTC,TRBJ1-2,TRBV15,15,few,-
CASSLEAGWKGDTQYF,TGTGCCAGCAGCTTAGAAGCGGGGTGGAAAGGGGATACGCAGTATTTT,TRBJ2-3,TRBV11-2,16,-,TRBD2
CASSLMTGSETQYF,TGCGCCAGCAGCCTAATGACAGGGTCAGAGACCCAGTACTTC,TRBJ2-5,TRBV5-1,14,-,TRBD1
CASSSSGGGGYTF,TGTGCCAGCAGCTCCTCAGGGGGCGGTGGCTACACCTTC,TRBJ1-2,TRBV7-2,13,few,TRBD1
CASSPALISYEQYF,TGTGCCAGCAGCCCGGCCTTGATCTCCTACGAGCAGTACTTC,TRBJ2-7,TRBV7-2,14,few,-
CASSESGQGTDTQYF,TGTGCCAGCAGTGAATCGGGACAGGGGACAGATACGCAGTATTTT,TRBJ2-3,TRBV25-1,15,few,TRBD1
CATSDQTSTDTQYF,TGTGCCACCAGTGACCAGACTAGCACAGATACGCAGTATTTT,TRBJ2-3,TRBV24-1,14,-,-
CASSRQPLEQFF,TGTGCCAGCAGTCGACAGCCCTTGGAGCAGTTCTTC,TRBJ2-1,TRBV6-6,12,many,-
CASSLSSGRHNEQFF,TGTGCCAGCAGCCTGAGTAGCGGGAGACACAATGAGCAGTTCTTC,TRBJ2-1,TRBV7-9,15,-,TRBD2
CSAIPGQPYSNQPQHF,TGCAGTGCTATACCGGGACAACCGTATAGCAATCAGCCCCAGCATTTT,TRBJ1-5,TRBV20-1,16,-,-
CASSPWQGLSYEQYF,TGTGCCAGCAGTCCCTGGCAGGGTCTCTCCTACGAGCAGTACTTC,TRBJ2-7,TRBV28,15,many,-
CASSRAQGGNTEAFF,TGTGCCAGCAGCCGAGCTCAGGGGGGGAACACTGAAGCTTTCTTT,TRBJ1-1,TRBV28,15,-,TRBD1
CASSVSSEDEQFF,TGTGCCAGCAGTGTATCTAGCGAGGATGAGCAGTTCTTC,TRBJ2-1,TRBV28,13,-,-
CASSPGGIYEQYF,TGTGCCAGTAGTCCCGGGGGAATCTACGAGCAGTACTTC,TRBJ2-7,TRBV19,13,once,-
CASSKQGTSTDTQYF,TGTGCCAGCAGCAAACAGGGAACTAGCACAGATACGCAGTATTTT,TRBJ2-3,TRBV11-2,15,few,-
CASSLVGGYNTEAFF,TGTGCCAGCAGCTTAGTAGGGGGATACAACACTGAAGCTTTCTTT,TRBJ1-1,TRBV7-2,15,-,-
CSVGHGMGSNNEQFF,TGCAGCGTTGGACACGGAATGGGATCGAACAATGAGCAGTTCTTC,TRBJ2-1,TRBV29-1,15,-,-
CSGEGGTDTQYF,TGCAGCGGGGAGGGAGGAACAGATACGCAGTATTTT,TRBJ2-3,TRBV29-1,12,many,TRBD2
CASSLVGMSQPQHF,TGTGCCAGCAGTTTAGTTGGGATGAGTCAGCCCCAGCATTTT,TRBJ1-5,TRBV27,14,few,-
CASSPPNRVYEQYF,TGTGCCAGCTCACCACCAAACAGGGTCTACGAGCAGTACTTC,TRBJ2-7,TRBV18,14,-,-
CASSQDLWTEAFF,TGTGCCAGCAGCCAAGATCTATGGACTGAAGCTTTCTTT,TRBJ1-1,TRBV4-2,13,-,-
CASSLYRGVNEQYF,TGTGCCAGCAGTTTGTACAGGGGCGTCAACGAGCAGTACTTC,TRBJ2-7,TRBV28,14,many,TRBD1
CSAKDLDPVDEQYF,TGCAGTGCTAAAGACCTAGATCCTGTCGACGAGCAGTACTTC,TRBJ2-7,TRBV20-1,14,-,-
CASSPGDAETQYF,TGCGCCAGCAGCCCCGGTGATGCTGAGACCCAGTACTTC,TRBJ2-5,TRBV5-1,13,many,-
CASSPPRTHNEKLFF,TGTGCCAGCTCACCCCCCCGGACTCATAATGAAAAACTGTTTTTT,TRBJ1-4,TRBV18,15,-,-
CASTQGALSNYGYTF,TGTGCCAGCACCCAGGGGGCCCTCTCTAACTATGGCTACACCTTC,TRBJ1-2,TRBV7-9,15,many,TRBD1
CASSLEVGGLRIQQYF,TGTGCCAGCAGCTTAGAAGTGGGGGGGCTACGAATTCAGCAGTACTTC,TRBJ2-7,TRBV7-9,16,few,-
CASSPGTNGYGYTF,TGTGCCAGCAGTCCCGGGACAAATGGCTATGGCTACACCTTC,TRBJ1-2,TRBV28,14,few,-